This T cell receptor (beta chain) was captured by sequencing in a study of blood T cells in healthy people across ages. Study results and caveats: Estimates drawn from one million T cells were deemed to understate diversity.

In its sample, this clonotype was seen many times. Its antigen is still unknown. The CDR3 has 19 residues. Germline V CDR1 and CDR2: SGHDT, YYEEEE. The germline V and J ends were trimmed by 4 bases and 3 bases, with 26 bases remaining between them. A second 7 to 11 cycle PCR used barcoded and J-beta primers. TCRdb analysed the 5' RACE reads with MiXCR anew, one entry per CDR3 protein. The table includes hundreds of thousands of distinct CDR3 sequences, less than 35% detected once. This chain links TRBV5-6 with TRBJ1-5; D is uncertain. The specimen was blood. This clonotype was sampled from a woman aged 80 or over in good health. The CDR3 loop reads CASSRYSTEDGTVNQPQHF. CDR3 nucleotide sequence: TGTGCCAGCAGCCGATACTCTACCGAGGACGGAACCGTCAATCAGCCCCAGCATTTT.